Below are 12 T cell receptor beta chains sequenced from a single sample in a study of blood T cell repertoires in COVID-19. Clones were read by immunoSEQ multiplex PCR, and TCRdb kept only the in-frame ones, dropping some. The sample records tens of thousands of clones, 87% being singletons. What was sequenced was peripheral blood. Receptor source: a woman of 80 years or more with acute or convalescent COVID-19.

The V and J genes are TRBV5-6 and TRBJ2-1; weak D call: TRBD2 (5 bases). Germline CDR1 SGHDT, CDR2 YYEEEE. There are 15 residues in the CDR3. The ends were cut back, 2 bases at V and 1 base at J, with 10 bases in the middle. The CDR3 region is CASSFYSGSYNEQFF. CDR3 DNA sequence: TGTGCCAGCAGCTTCTATTCGGGGTCCTACAATGAGCAGTTCTTC.

This clone was counted only a few times. This rearrangement joins TRBV15 to TRBJ1-2, with no clear D. V was trimmed by 1 base and J by 6 bases, leaving 6 bases between them. The CDR3 spans 12 residues. Germline loops: CDR1 LNHNV, CDR2 YYDKDF (reference sequence). The CDR3 DNA is TGTGCCACCAGCAGAGGTAGCGATGGCTACACCTTC. Protein product: CATSRGSDGYTF. The full variable domain, in which reference TRBV15 and TRBJ1-2 provide the parts outside the CDR3, is DAMVIQNPRYQVTQFGKPVTLSCSQTLNHNVMYWYQQKSSQAPKLLFHYYDKDFNNEADTPDNFQSRRPNTSFCFLDIRSPGLGDTAMYLCATSRGSDGYTFGSGTRLTVV.

The chain joins TRBV5-6 to TRBJ2-1; 9 bases align to TRBD1. The germline CDR1 and CDR2 sequences are SGHDT and YYEEEE. The V gene end was trimmed by 4 bases and the J gene end by 13 bases; junction bases not matched to a gene: 9. The CDR3 contains 13 residues. The CDR3, as DNA: TGTGCCAGCAGCCACAGACAGGGGGAAAGACAGTTCTTC. It encodes CASSHRQGERQFF.

This clone was seen only once. The CDR3 DNA reads TGCGCCAGCAGACAGGGGCAAACAGATACGCAGTATTTT. Translating gives CASRQGQTDTQYF. The rearrangement links TRBV5-1 to TRBJ2-3, with 7 nucleotides matching TRBD1. This CDR3 is built from 13 residues. Germline CDR1 and CDR2: SGHRS and YFSETQ. After removal of 5 bases from V and 3 bases from J, the junction contained 3 bases not matched to a gene.

This clone was seen more than once but under ten times. The rearrangement uses TRBV7-9 and TRBJ2-7; 7 bases agree with TRBD1. Germline V gives CDR1 SEHNR, CDR2 FQNEAQ (reference sequence). V was pared by 4 bases and J by 1 base, with 1 base of the junction left unmatched. This CDR3 spans 13 amino acids. The CDR3 DNA reads as TGTGCCAGCAGCTCGGGACAGTCCTACGAGCAGTACTTC. Protein: CASSSGQSYEQYF. Combining the CDR3 with reference TRBV7-9 and TRBJ2-7 gives the whole variable domain DTGVSQNPRHKITKRGQNVTFRCDPISEHNRLYWYRQTLGQGPEFLTYFQNEAQLEKSRLLSDRFSAERPKGSFSTLEIQRTEQGDSAMYLCASSSGQSYEQYFGPGTRLTVT.

This chain joins TRBV27 and TRBJ2-4; TRBD1 agrees at 7 bases. This CDR3 is built from 14 residues. Germline assignment: CDR1 MNHEY and CDR2 SMNVEV (reference sequence). J lost 3 bases, V lost 5 bases, and 4 bases had no gene match. The CDR3, as DNA: TGTGCCAGCAGTCACCGGGACAGCAAAAACATTCAGTACTTC. It specifies CASSHRDSKNIQYF.

The chain combines TRBV7-6 with TRBJ1-1, with TRBD1 matching over 7 bases. The germline V gene encodes CDR1 SGHVS and CDR2 FNYEAQ. The V gene end was trimmed by 5 bases and the J gene end by 1 base; junction bases not matched to a gene: 4. This CDR3 spans 14 amino acids. This CDR3 reads CASSKRDRNTEAFF. The DNA for the CDR3 is TGTGCCAGCAGCAAGAGGGACAGGAACACTGAAGCTTTCTTT.

CDR3 amino acids: CASSPNSYEQYF. CDR3 nucleotide sequence: TGTGCCAGCAGTCCTAACTCCTACGAGCAGTACTTC. The genes are TRBV6-5 and TRBJ2-7; D is unresolved. The germline CDR1 and CDR2 sequences are MNHEY and SVGAGI. The CDR3 contains 12 residues. V lost 5 bases, J lost 0 bases, and 5 bases lay in between.

The J gene is TRBJ2-2, the V gene TRBV15; TRBD2 aligns across 10 bases. Looked up from germline, CDR1 is LNHNV and CDR2 is YYDKDF (reference sequence). The CDR3 is made up of 15 amino acids. V was clipped by 5 bases and J by 1 base; unmatched bases: 1. DNA of the CDR3: TGTGCCACCAGCTGGACTAGCGGGAACACCGGGGAGCTGTTTTTT. It translates to CATSWTSGNTGELFF.

This clone has just a few counts. This chain connects TRBV24-1 to TRBJ2-3, with TRBD2 matching 12 bases. The CDR3 contains 17 residues. Trimming took 4 bases from V and 0 from J; bases not matched to a gene: 4. Germline V gene lookup returns CDR1 KGHDR and CDR2 SFDVKD. The CDR3 nucleotides read TGTGCCACCAGTGACCCGACTAGCGGGGGTAGCACAGATACGCAGTATTTT. It is translated as CATSDPTSGGSTDTQYF.

The V gene is TRBV30, the J gene TRBJ1-2, with D unresolved. V lost 1 base, J lost 5 bases, and 5 bases lay in between. Germline CDR1 and CDR2: GTSNPN and SVGIG (reference sequence). This CDR3 region has 11 residues. For the CDR3, the DNA is TGTGCCTGGAGTGGGGAGTATGGCTACACCTTC. Its translation is CAWSGEYGYTF.

The CDR3 protein is CASRPGGTRPTGGDTQYF. DNA for the CDR3: TGTGCCAGCAGGCCGGGCGGGACCCGCCCTACTGGGGGAGATACGCAGTATTTT. V is TRBV7-8 and J is TRBJ2-3; D perhaps matches TRBD2 (6 bases). The CDR3 is made up of 18 amino acids. The V and J ends lost 6 bases and 5 bases respectively, with 27 bases between them. Germline assignment: CDR1 SGHVS and CDR2 FQNEAQ.